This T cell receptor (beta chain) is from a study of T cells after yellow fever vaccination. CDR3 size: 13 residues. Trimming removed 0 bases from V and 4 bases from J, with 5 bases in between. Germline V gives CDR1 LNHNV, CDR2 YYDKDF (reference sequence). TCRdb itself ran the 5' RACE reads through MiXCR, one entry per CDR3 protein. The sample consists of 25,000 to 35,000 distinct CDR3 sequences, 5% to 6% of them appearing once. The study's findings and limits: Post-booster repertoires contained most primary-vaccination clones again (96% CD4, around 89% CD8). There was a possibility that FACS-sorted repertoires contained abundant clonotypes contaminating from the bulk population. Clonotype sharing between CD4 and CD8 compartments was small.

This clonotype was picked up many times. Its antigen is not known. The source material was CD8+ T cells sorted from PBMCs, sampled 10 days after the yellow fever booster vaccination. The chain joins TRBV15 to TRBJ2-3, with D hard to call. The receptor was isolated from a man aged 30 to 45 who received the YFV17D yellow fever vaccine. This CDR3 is CATSRDAADTQYF. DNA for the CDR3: TGTGCCACCAGCAGAGATGCGGCAGATACGCAGTATTTT. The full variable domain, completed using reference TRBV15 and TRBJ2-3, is DAMVIQNPRYQVTQFGKPVTLSCSQTLNHNVMYWYQQKSSQAPKLLFHYYDKDFNNEADTPDNFQSRRPNTSFCFLDIRSPGLGDTAMYLCATSRDAADTQYFGPGTRLTVL.